This TCR beta chain was sequenced in a study of T cell responses to AZD1222 COVID-19 vaccine. Clones were sequenced by immunoSEQ multiplex PCR, and TCRdb holds only the in-frame ones, with some missing. The repertoire holds about 120,000 clones, with 90% as singletons. Germline trimming cut 0 bases from V and 2 bases from J; bases unmatched to any gene: 7. The CDR3 runs to 17 residues. Germline V CDR1 and CDR2: LGHNA, YSLEER. On this clone itself: Its matching antigen is unknown.

Study findings and constraints: Seropositivity was recorded at baseline in only a handful of AZD1222 recipients. Nearly half of spike-specific TCRs reportedly target variant regions that are unmutated in the B.1.351 and B.1.1.7 variants. No repertoire was sampled before or during the peak T cell response, only after it. Donors were mostly white British, more females; clonal diversity possibly underestimated.

The sample consisted of peripheral blood, taken 28 days after the second dose of the MenACWY control vaccine. The chain recombines TRBV4-3 with TRBJ1-2, with 9 bases that match TRBD1. The receptor was derived from an adult who received the MenACWY meningococcal vaccine as a control. CDR3 in DNA: TGCGCCAGCAGCCAAGATACAAACAGGGGGCAGAACTATGGCTACACCTTC. Translation gives CASSQDTNRGQNYGYTF.